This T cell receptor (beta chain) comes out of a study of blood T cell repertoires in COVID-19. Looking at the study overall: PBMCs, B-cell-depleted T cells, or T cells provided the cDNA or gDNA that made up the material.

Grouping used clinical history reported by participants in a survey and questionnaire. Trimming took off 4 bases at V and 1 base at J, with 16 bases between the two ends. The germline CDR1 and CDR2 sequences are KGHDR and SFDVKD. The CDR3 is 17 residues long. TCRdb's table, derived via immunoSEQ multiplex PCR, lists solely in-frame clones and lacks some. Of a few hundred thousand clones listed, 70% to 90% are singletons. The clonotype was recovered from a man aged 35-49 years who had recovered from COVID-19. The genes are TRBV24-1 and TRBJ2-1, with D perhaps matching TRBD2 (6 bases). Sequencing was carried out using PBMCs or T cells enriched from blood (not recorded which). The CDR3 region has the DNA TGTGCCACCAGTGACGAAAGGCGGGAAGGGTCCTACAATGAGCAGTTCTTC. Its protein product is CATSDERREGSYNEQFF.